The 4 T cell receptor beta chains presented below share a single source sample, sequenced in a study of T cell responses to AZD1222 COVID-19 vaccine. Some clones are missing from TCRdb's copy, which holds only in-frame ones; the method was immunoSEQ multiplex PCR. This sample has under 50,000 clones, with around 89% found just once. Sequences were derived from peripheral blood, sampled 28 days after the second AZD1222 dose. The receptors were sampled from an adult who received the AZD1222 COVID-19 vaccine.

The CDR3 coding sequence is TGTGCCAGCAGCCAAGATCGAGACCGTGGGCTGTTTTTT. The encoded protein is CASSQDRDRGLFF. The rearrangement links TRBV3-1 (or the pseudogene TRBV3-2) to TRBJ2-2; no clear D gene. With 0 bases removed from V and 13 bases from J, the gap between germline ends came to 12 bases. Looked up from germline, CDR1 is LGHDT and CDR2 is YNNKEL (reference sequence). This CDR3 comprises 13 residues.

The chain joins TRBV5-1 to TRBJ2-6, with D unresolved. Trimming stripped 3 bases from V and 0 bases from J, with 10 bases between. CDR1 and CDR2 (germline): SGHRS, YFSETQ. CDR3 length equals 16 residues. Written as DNA, the CDR3 is TGCGCCAGCAGCTCTACTCCTTACTCTGGGGCCAACGTCCTGACTTTC. Its protein is CASSSTPYSGANVLTF.

The chain is built from TRBV7-8 and TRBJ1-2; D is perhaps TRBD1 (6 bases). V lost 5 bases and J 5 bases, leaving 15 bases between the germline ends. Germline-derived CDR1 and CDR2 are SGHVS and FQNEAQ. The CDR3 consists of 14 residues. This CDR3 reads CASSLQGIGYGYTF. In nucleotides, the CDR3 is TGTGCCAGCAGCCTACAGGGAATAGGGTATGGCTACACCTTC.

V usage is TRBV2 and J usage is TRBJ2-3, with D hard to call. Looked up from germline, CDR1 is SNHLY and CDR2 is FYNNEI. Trimming pared 4 bases from V and 5 bases from J, leaving 4 bases between. CDR3 length: 11 residues. In DNA form, the CDR3 reads TGTGCCAGCAGTGTGATAGATACGCAGTATTTT. Translation: CASSVIDTQYF.